The T cell receptor beta chain under discussion was sequenced for a study of shared clonotypes between healthy human individuals. Splitting the CD4+ cells yielded a CD45RA+ naive subset and a CD45RA-negative memory subset. In replicate PCRs of sorted subsets, approximately 190 ng DNA, some 28,000 T cell genomes, was used. Clones were sequenced by immunoSEQ multiplex PCR, and TCRdb holds only the in-frame ones, with some missing. The sample lists hundreds of thousands of clones; 60% to 75% were seen once. The CDR3 covers 13 residues. Germline values: CDR1 LNHDA, CDR2 SQIVND (reference sequence). Trimming stripped 4 bases from V and 5 bases from J, with 9 bases between.

The clonotype was recovered from a woman under 40 in good health. This chain connects TRBV19 to TRBJ1-5; D is possibly TRBD1 (5 bases). Sequenced sample: memory CD4+ T cells sorted from blood. Subset defined: CD45RA-negative fraction. This chain's CDR3 is CASSTGTYQPQHF. For the CDR3, the DNA is TGTGCCAGTAGTACCGGGACGTATCAGCCCCAGCATTTT.